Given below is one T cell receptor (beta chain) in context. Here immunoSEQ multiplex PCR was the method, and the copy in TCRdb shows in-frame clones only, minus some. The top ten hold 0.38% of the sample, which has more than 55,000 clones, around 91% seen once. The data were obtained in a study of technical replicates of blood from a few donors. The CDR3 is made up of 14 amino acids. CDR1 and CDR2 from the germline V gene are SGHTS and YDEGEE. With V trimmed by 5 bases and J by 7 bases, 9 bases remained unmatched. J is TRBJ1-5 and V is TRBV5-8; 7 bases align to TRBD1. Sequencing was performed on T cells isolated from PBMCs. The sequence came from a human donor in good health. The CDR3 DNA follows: TGTGCCAGCAGGAGAGACAGGGAAGGGCAGCCCCAGCATTTT. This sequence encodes CASRRDREGQPQHF.